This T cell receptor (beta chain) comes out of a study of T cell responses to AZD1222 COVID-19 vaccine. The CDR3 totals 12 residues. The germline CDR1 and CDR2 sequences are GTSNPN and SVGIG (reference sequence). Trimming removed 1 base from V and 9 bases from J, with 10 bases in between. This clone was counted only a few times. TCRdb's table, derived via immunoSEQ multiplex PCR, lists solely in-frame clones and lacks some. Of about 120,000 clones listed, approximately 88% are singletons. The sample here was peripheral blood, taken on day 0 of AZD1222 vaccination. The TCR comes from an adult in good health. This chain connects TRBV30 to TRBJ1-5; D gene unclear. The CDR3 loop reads CAWSEGSGPQHF. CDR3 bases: TGTGCCTGGAGTGAAGGTTCGGGGCCCCAGCATTTT.